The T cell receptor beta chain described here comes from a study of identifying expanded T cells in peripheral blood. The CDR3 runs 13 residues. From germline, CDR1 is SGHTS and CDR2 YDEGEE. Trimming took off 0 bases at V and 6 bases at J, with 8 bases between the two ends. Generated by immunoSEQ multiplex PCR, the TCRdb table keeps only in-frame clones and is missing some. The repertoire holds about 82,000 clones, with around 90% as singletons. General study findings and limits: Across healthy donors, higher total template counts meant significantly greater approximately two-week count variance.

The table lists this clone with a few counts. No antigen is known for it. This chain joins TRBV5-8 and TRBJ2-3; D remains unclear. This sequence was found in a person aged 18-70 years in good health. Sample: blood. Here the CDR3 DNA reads TGTGCCAGCAGCTTGGATCCCCATGATACGCAGTATTTT. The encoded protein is CASSLDPHDTQYF.